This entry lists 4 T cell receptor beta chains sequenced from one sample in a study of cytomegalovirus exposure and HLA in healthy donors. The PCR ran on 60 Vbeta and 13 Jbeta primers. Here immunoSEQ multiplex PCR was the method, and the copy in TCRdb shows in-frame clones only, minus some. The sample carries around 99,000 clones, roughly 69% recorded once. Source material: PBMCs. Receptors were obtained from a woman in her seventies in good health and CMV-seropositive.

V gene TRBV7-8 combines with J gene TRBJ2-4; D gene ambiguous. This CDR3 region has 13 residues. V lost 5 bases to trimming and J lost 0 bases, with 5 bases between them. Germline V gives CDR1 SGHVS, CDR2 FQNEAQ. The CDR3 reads CASSGEAKNIQYF. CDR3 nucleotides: TGTGCCAGCAGCGGAGAAGCCAAAAACATTCAGTACTTC.

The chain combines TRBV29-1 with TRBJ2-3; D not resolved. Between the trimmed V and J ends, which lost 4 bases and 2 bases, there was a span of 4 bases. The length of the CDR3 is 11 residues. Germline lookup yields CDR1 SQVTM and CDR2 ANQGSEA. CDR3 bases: TGCAGCGTTGTACACACAGATACGCAGTATTTT. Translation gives CSVVHTDTQYF.

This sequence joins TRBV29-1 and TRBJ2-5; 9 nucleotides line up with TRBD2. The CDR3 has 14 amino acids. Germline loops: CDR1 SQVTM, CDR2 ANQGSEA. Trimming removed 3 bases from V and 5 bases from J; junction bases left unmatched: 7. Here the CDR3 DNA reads TGCAGCGTTGACCTGGGACTAGCCGGCGAGACCCAGTACTTC. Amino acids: CSVDLGLAGETQYF.

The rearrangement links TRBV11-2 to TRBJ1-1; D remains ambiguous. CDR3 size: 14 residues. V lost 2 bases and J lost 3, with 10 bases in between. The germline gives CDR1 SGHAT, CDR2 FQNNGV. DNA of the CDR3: TGTGCCAGCAGCTTACTGAGTTTTGACACTGAAGCTTTCTTT. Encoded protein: CASSLLSFDTEAFF.